The clone carrying this T cell receptor (beta chain) was counted between two and nine times. J was trimmed by 9 bases and V by 5 bases; bases with no gene match: 7. CDR1 is SGHAT, CDR2 FQNNGV, per germline. This CDR3 is 15 amino acids long. The data derive from a study of T-cell memory formation after mild COVID-19. A single record per CDR3 protein comes from TCRdb applying MiXCR to the 5' RACE reads. The sample records hundreds of thousands of distinct CDR3 sequences, about 20% being singletons. The chain carries TRBV11-2 and TRBJ2-2; TRBD2 agrees at 12 bases. The clonotype was recovered from an adult woman who had mild COVID-19 (a few samples of this study predate the infection). Cell type and time point are not known. Specimen: PBMCs or a T cell subset sorted from them (not recorded which). The CDR3 region has the DNA TGTGCCAGCAGCCCTAGCGGGAGGGCCATCCGGGAGCTGTTTTTT. This translates into CASSPSGRAIRELFF.